The 2 T cell receptor beta chains given below trace back to one sample, sequenced in a study of siplizumab effects on memory and regulatory T cells. The repertoire was sequenced with immunoSEQ multiplex PCR; TCRdb's copy has only in-frame clones and lacks some. Among 100,000 or so clones listed, about 91% were seen once. Sequenced input: CD4+ T cells sorted from blood. The receptors were sampled from a human donor in good health. Some clones in this sample may be carry-over from other donors' samples.

This chain links TRBV7-2 with TRBJ2-5; 9 bases line up with TRBD2. This CDR3 contains 15 residues. CDR1 is SGHTA and CDR2 is FQGNSA in the germline V gene. With 5 bases clipped from V and 3 bases from J, the junction kept 7 bases outside the gene matches. The CDR3 region is CASSTLGLAKETQYF. The CDR3 coding sequence is TGTGCCAGCAGCACCCTCGGACTAGCGAAAGAGACCCAGTACTTC.

This rearrangement joins TRBV5-1 to TRBJ1-3; D is unclear. Germline assignment: CDR1 SGHRS and CDR2 YFSETQ. The CDR3 totals 16 residues. V lost 1 base, J lost 2 bases, and 13 bases lay in between. The CDR3 DNA follows: TGCGCCAGCAGCTTGAGACGGGCGGGAACTGGAAACACCATATATTTT. Translation gives CASSLRRAGTGNTIYF.